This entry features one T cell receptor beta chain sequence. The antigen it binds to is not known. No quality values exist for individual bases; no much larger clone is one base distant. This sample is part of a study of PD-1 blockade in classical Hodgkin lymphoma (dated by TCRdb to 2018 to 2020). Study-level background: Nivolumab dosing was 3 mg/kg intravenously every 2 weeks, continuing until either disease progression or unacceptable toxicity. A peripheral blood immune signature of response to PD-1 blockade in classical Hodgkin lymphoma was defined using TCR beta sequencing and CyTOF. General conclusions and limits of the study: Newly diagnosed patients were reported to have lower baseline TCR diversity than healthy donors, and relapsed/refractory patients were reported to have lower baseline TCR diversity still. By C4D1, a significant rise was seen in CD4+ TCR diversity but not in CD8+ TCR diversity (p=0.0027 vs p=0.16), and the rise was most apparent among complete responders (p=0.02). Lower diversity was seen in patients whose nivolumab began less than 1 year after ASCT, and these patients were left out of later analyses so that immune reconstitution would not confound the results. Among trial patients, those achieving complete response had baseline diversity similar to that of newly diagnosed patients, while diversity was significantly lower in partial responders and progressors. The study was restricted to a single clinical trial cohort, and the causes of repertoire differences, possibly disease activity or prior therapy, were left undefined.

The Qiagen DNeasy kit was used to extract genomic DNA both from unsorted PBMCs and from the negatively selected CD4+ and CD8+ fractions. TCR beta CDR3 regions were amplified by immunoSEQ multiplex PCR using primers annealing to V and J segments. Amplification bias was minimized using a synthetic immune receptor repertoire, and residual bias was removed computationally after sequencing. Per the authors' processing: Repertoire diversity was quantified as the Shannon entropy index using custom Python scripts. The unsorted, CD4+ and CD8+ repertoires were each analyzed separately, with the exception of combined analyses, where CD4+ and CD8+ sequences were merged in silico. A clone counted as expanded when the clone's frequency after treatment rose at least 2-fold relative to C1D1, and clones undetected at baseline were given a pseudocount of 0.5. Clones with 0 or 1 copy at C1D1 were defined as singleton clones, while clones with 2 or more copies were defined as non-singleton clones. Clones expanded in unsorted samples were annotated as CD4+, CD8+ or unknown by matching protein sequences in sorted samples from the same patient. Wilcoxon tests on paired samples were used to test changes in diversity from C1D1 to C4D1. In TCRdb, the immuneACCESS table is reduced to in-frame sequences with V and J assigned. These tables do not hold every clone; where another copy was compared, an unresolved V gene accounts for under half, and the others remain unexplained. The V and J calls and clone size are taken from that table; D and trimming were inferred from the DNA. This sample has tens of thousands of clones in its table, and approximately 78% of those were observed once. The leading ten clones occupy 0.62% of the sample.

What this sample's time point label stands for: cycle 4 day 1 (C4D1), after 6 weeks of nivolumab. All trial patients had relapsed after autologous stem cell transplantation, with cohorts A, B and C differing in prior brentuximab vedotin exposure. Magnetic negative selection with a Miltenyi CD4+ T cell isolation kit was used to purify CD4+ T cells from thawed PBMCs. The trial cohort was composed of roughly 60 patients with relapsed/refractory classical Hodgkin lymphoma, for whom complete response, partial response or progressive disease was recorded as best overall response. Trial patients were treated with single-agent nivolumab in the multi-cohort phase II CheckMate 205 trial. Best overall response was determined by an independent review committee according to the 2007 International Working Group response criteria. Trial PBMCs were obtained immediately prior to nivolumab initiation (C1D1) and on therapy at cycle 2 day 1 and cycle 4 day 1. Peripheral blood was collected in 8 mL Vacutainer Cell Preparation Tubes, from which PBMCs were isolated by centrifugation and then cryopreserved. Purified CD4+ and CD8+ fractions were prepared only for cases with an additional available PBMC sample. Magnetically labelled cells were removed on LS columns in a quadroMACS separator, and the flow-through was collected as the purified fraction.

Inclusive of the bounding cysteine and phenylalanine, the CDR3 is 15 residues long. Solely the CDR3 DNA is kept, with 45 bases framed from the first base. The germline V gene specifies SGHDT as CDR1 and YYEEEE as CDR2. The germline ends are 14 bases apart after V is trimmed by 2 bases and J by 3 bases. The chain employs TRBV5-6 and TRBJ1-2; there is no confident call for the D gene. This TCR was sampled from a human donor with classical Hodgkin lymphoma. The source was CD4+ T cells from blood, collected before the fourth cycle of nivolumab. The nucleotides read TGTGCCAGCAGCTTTGGGATTGGGCGGGACTATGGCTACACCTTC. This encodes CASSFGIGRDYGYTF.